The 17 T cell receptor beta chains below all came from one sample that was sequenced in a study of STAT5B mutations in CD4+ large granular lymphocyte leukemia. Generated by immunoSEQ multiplex PCR, the TCRdb table keeps only in-frame clones and is missing some. The sample has about 30,000 clones, 70% to 75% seen once; the top ten hold approximately 2.8%. The sample was CD4+ T cells from blood buffy coats. Receptor source: a human donor in good health.

The chain joins TRBV5-4 to TRBJ2-3; D uncertain. Germline CDR1 and CDR2: SGHNT and YYREEE (reference sequence). There are 13 residues in the CDR3. Trimming stripped 0 bases from V and 4 bases from J, with 6 bases between. The CDR3 region is CASSLDPPDTQYF. The CDR3 DNA sequence: TGTGCCAGCAGCTTGGACCCTCCAGATACGCAGTATTTT.

With regard to this clone: In the same sample, other DNA sequences code for this CDR3. V gene TRBV7-9 combines with J gene TRBJ1-4; TRBD1 matches at 8 bases. The CDR3 covers 15 residues. The germline gives CDR1 SEHNR, CDR2 FQNEAQ (reference sequence). Losses at the gene ends were 5 bases for V and 5 bases for J; bases not matched to a gene: 7. The CDR3 protein is CASSLGTGGNEKLFF. Written as DNA, the CDR3 is TGTGCCAGCAGCCTAGGGACAGGTGGAAATGAAAAACTGTTTTTT.

This chain links TRBV7-9 with TRBJ1-1; D perhaps matches TRBD1 (5 bases). The CDR3 sequence is 13 residues long. Between the trimmed V and J ends, which lost 2 bases and 5 bases, there was a span of 9 bases. CDR1 and CDR2 (germline): SEHNR, FQNEAQ (reference sequence). CDR3: CASSLKGHTEAFF. In nucleotides, the CDR3 is TGTGCCAGCAGCTTAAAGGGGCATACTGAAGCTTTCTTT. Variable domain in full (rest from reference TRBV7-9 and TRBJ1-1): DTGVSQNPRHKITKRGQNVTFRCDPISEHNRLYWYRQTLGQGPEFLTYFQNEAQLEKSRLLSDRFSAERPKGSFSTLEIQRTEQGDSAMYLCASSLKGHTEAFFGQGTRLTVV.

Only a few counts were recorded for this clone. The chain uses TRBV18 and TRBJ2-3, with 10 bases fitting TRBD2. The CDR3 covers 15 residues. V shed 2 bases, J shed 3 bases, and the junction held 2 bases outside the gene matches. Germline CDR1 and CDR2: KGHSH and LQKENI. The CDR3 DNA sequence: TGTGCCAGCTCACCAAGCGGGAGGGCTACAGATACGCAGTATTTT. Translated: CASSPSGRATDTQYF. Using reference TRBV18 and TRBJ2-3 for the parts outside the CDR3, the full variable domain is NAGVMQNPRHLVRRRGQEARLRCSPMKGHSHVYWYRQLPEEGLKFMVYLQKENIIDESGMPKERFSAEFPKEGPSILRIQQVVRGDSAAYFCASSPSGRATDTQYFGPGTRLTVL.

The genes are TRBV7-9 and TRBJ2-2; D unclear. The V and J ends lost 5 bases and 4 bases respectively, with 14 bases between them. Germline CDR1 SEHNR, CDR2 FQNEAQ (reference sequence). CDR3 length: 15 amino acids. The CDR3 DNA is TGTGCCAGCAGCACACCCAAAAAGGGCACCGGGGAGCTGTTTTTT. This translates into CASSTPKKGTGELFF.

This chain connects TRBV11-2 to TRBJ2-5; D is unresolved. V shed 5 bases and J shed 1 base, with 8 bases lying between them. CDR3 length: 13 amino acids. Germline CDR1 and CDR2: SGHAT and FQNNGV. CDR3 amino acids: CASSRLIQETQYF. The CDR3 DNA sequence: TGTGCCAGCAGCCGGTTAATCCAAGAGACCCAGTACTTC.

The chain couples TRBV5-1 to TRBJ2-7; D is perhaps TRBD1 or TRBD2 (5 bases each). V lost 0 bases to trimming and J lost 3 bases, with 10 bases between them. The CDR3 is made up of 14 amino acids. CDR1 SGHRS and CDR2 YFSETQ come from the germline V gene. The CDR3 here is CASSLAGTLYEQYF. The CDR3 nucleotides read TGCGCCAGCAGCTTGGCCGGGACCCTCTACGAGCAGTACTTC.

The rearrangement uses TRBV7-2 and TRBJ2-7; 9 bases fit TRBD2. The CDR3 sequence is 15 residues long. Germline V gives CDR1 SGHTA, CDR2 FQGNSA. V gave up 1 base and J gave up 3 bases; unmatched junction bases: 4. Written as DNA, the CDR3 is TGTGCCAGCAGCTTAGGGTTGACTAGCGGCTACGAGCAGTACTTC. This encodes CASSLGLTSGYEQYF. Together with reference TRBV7-2 and TRBJ2-7, the CDR3 gives the full variable domain: GAGVSQSPSNKVTEKGKDVELRCDPISGHTALYWYRQSLGQGLEFLIYFQGNSAPDKSGLPSDRFSAERTGGSVSTLTIQRTQQEDSAVYLCASSLGLTSGYEQYFGPGTRLTVT.

The chain joins TRBV7-2 to TRBJ2-5, with no clear D. Trimming stripped 6 bases from V and 1 base from J, with 9 bases between. The CDR3 runs to 13 residues. Germline CDR1 reads SGHTA; CDR2 reads FQGNSA. The CDR3 DNA is TGTGCCAGCAGTCCCGGGCCCCAAGAGACCCAGTACTTC. Protein product: CASSPGPQETQYF.

This clone occurred once. The gene calls are TRBV7-8 and TRBJ1-5, with no clear D. The CDR3 loop spans 14 amino acids. Between the trimmed V and J ends, which lost 2 bases and 2 bases, there was a span of 7 bases. The germline V gene encodes CDR1 SGHVS and CDR2 FQNEAQ. CDR3 amino acids: CASSLNVGNQPQHF. The CDR3 DNA follows: TGTGCCAGCAGCTTAAATGTCGGCAATCAGCCCCAGCATTTT. Full variable domain (outside the CDR3, taken from reference TRBV7-8 and TRBJ1-5): GAGVSQSPRYKVAKRGQDVALRCDPISGHVSLFWYQQALGQGPEFLTYFQNEAQLDKSGLPSDRFFAERPEGSVSTLKIQRTQQEDSAVYLCASSLNVGNQPQHFGDGTRLSIL.

The V and J genes are TRBV5-1 and TRBJ1-1, with 7 bases matching TRBD1. Trimming at V came to 4 bases and at J to 0 bases, leaving 9 bases not matched to a gene. CDR1 is SGHRS, CDR2 YFSETQ, per germline. CDR3 size: 16 residues. Written as DNA, the CDR3 is TGCGCCAGCAGCCCGGCAAGACAGGGACTGAACACTGAAGCTTTCTTT. Translation gives CASSPARQGLNTEAFF. Supplemented by reference TRBV5-1 and TRBJ1-1, the full variable domain reads KAGVTQTPRYLIKTRGQQVTLSCSPISGHRSVSWYQQTPGQGLQFLFEYFSETQRNKGNFPGRFSGRQFSNSRSEMNVSTLELGDSALYLCASSPARQGLNTEAFFGQGTRLTVV.

In DNA form, the CDR3 reads TGCGCCAGCAGCTTGGGGGCGGGCAGCGGGAGCCAGTACTTC. Its translation: CASSLGAGSGSQYF. The V gene is TRBV5-1, the J gene TRBJ2-5, with TRBD2 identical over 8 bases. Looked up from germline, CDR1 is SGHRS and CDR2 is YFSETQ. The CDR3 length is 14 residues. V lost 0 bases and J lost 10; bases outside the gene matches: 8.

The V call is TRBV29-1, the J call TRBJ2-5, with TRBD2 identical over 14 bases. Germline V gene sequence: CDR1 SQVTM, CDR2 ANQGSEA. This CDR3 has 16 amino acids. V trimming: 0 bases; J trimming: 5 bases; junction bases outside the gene matches: 5. The CDR3 DNA reads TGCAGCGTTGAAGACCGACTAGCGGGAGGGCCTGAGACCCAGTACTTC. Translation gives CSVEDRLAGGPETQYF.

The CDR3 nucleotides read TGTGCCAGCTCACCCGGGACAGGGGATGAAAAACTGTTTTTT. This encodes CASSPGTGDEKLFF. This sequence joins TRBV18 and TRBJ1-4; 10 nucleotides line up with TRBD1. From germline, CDR1 is KGHSH and CDR2 LQKENI. After removal of 3 bases from V and 6 bases from J, the junction contained 1 base not matched to a gene. The CDR3 has 14 amino acids.

The gene calls are TRBV6-1 and TRBJ2-7; 8 positions match TRBD1. The CDR3 sequence is 17 residues long. The V and J ends lost 2 bases and 1 base, in that order; junction bases with no gene match: 10. The germline V gene encodes CDR1 MNHNS and CDR2 SASEGT. The CDR3: CASSEMAGGLISYEQYF. The CDR3 DNA reads as TGTGCCAGCAGTGAAATGGCAGGGGGCCTTATTTCCTACGAGCAGTACTTC.

This clone was recorded once. This chain links TRBV9 with TRBJ2-5; 10 bases fit TRBD1. Germline V gives CDR1 SGDLS, CDR2 YYNGEE. V gave up 4 bases and J gave up 4 bases; unmatched junction bases: 13. The CDR3 runs 17 residues. The CDR3 DNA is TGTGCCAGCAGCCAAAACCCGGCTGGGACAGGGGTAGAGACCCAGTACTTC. Translation gives CASSQNPAGTGVETQYF.

This clone occurred a few times. V is TRBV20-1 and J is TRBJ2-4; D not resolved. The germline CDR1 and CDR2 sequences are DFQATT and SNEGSKA (reference sequence). V gave up 6 bases and J gave up 7 bases, with 10 bases separating them. The CDR3 has 11 amino acids. Here the CDR3 DNA reads TGCAGTGCAAGCCCTGGGAACATTCAGTACTTC. It specifies CSASPGNIQYF.